This TCR beta chain came from a study of blood T cell repertoires in COVID-19. About the research overall: Samples came from the United States, Italy and Spain, spanning acute and convalescent COVID-19. The cDNA or gDNA used as material had been derived from T cells, B-cell-depleted T cells, or PBMCs.

In its sample, this clone was seen a few times. Original processing notes: Quantification of nucleated cells was approximated via reference gene primer amplification. The method was immunoSEQ multiplex PCR; TCRdb's version includes in-frame clones alone and lacks a portion of them. V, J and clone size derive from that table, while D and trimming were established from the DNA sequence. The sample shows 200,000 to 300,000 clones, 85% to 95% of them seen only once. Patients from Seattle were sampled longitudinally, starting during active infection. With 6 bases clipped from V and 2 bases from J, the junction kept 5 bases outside the gene matches. This CDR3 has 14 amino acids. Germline CDR1 and CDR2: SGHAT and FQNNGV.

The sequenced material came from peripheral blood. This clonotype originated in a young man with COVID-19, enrolled during active disease. The chain carries TRBV11-2 and TRBJ1-2, with 8 bases identical to TRBD1. DNA for the CDR3: TGTGCCAGCAGTGCCCGACAGGGGAACTATGGCTACACCTTC. Translated, it gives CASSARQGNYGYTF.